What follows is one T cell receptor beta chain and its context. These data come from a study of blood T cell repertoires in COVID-19. Study background: In each case, the material was cDNA or gDNA derived from T cells, B-cell-depleted T cells, or PBMCs.

Recruits, aged 18 to 89 years, lived in 24 US areas. In the 2 weeks before study entry, exposed participants met a COVID-19 case, which was PCR-confirmed or clinician-diagnosed. This CDR3 spans 16 amino acids. Germline values: CDR1 LNHNV, CDR2 YYDKDF (reference sequence). The V segment lost 1 base and the J segment 1 base; nucleotides outside the gene matches: 3. In the authors' workflow: From reference gene primer amplification, estimates of nucleated cell counts were derived. The data were produced by immunoSEQ multiplex PCR, yet TCRdb's version contains in-frame clones alone and is incomplete. The D gene and trimming were derived from the DNA, and the V and J assignments and clone size from that table. The data show about 430,000 clones, about 88% seen once.

The rearrangement uses TRBV15 and TRBJ2-4, with 8 bases matching TRBD1. The specimen was PBMCs or T cells enriched from blood (not recorded which). The receptor was isolated from a woman under 30 who had been exposed to COVID-19. The CDR3 nucleotides are TGTGCCACCAGCAGAGGGGACAGGCTGGCCAAAAACATTCAGTACTTC. Translated: CATSRGDRLAKNIQYF.